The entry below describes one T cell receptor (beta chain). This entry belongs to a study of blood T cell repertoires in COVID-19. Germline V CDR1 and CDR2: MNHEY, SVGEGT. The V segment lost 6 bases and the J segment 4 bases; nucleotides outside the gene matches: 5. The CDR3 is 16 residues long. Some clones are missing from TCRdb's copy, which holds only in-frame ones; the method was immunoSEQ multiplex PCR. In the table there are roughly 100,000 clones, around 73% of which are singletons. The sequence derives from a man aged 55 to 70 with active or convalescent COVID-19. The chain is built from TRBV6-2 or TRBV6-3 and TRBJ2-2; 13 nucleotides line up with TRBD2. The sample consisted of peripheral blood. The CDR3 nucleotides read TGTGCCAGCAGCCCGGGACTAGCGGGACCCACCGGGGAGCTGTTTTTT. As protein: CASSPGLAGPTGELFF.